The 4 T cell receptor beta chains reported below all come from one sample, sequenced in a study of blood T cell repertoires in COVID-19. The protocol was immunoSEQ multiplex PCR, while the TCRdb copy is restricted to in-frame clones and leaves out a portion. The sample records fewer than 350,000 clones, approximately 86% being singletons. Sequenced sample: peripheral blood. The receptors shown here come from a woman aged 70-85 years with COVID-19, enrolled during active disease.

The chain couples TRBV11-2 to TRBJ1-1; D remains unclear. Germline-derived CDR1 and CDR2 are SGHAT and FQNNGV. The CDR3 is 13 amino acids. Trimming took 5 bases from V and 2 from J, leaving 9 bases between them. This chain's CDR3 is CASSTHSNTEAFF. In DNA form, the CDR3 reads TGTGCCAGCAGCACCCATAGTAACACTGAAGCTTTCTTT.

The chain uses TRBV18 and TRBJ1-1, with TRBD1 matching over 10 bases. Per germline, CDR1 KGHSH and CDR2 LQKENI. This CDR3 has 15 amino acids. Losses at the gene ends were 2 bases for V and 5 bases for J; bases not matched to a gene: 5. The CDR3: CASSPSGTGETEAFF. CDR3 sequence (DNA): TGTGCCAGCTCACCATCTGGGACAGGGGAGACTGAAGCTTTCTTT.

In DNA form, the CDR3 reads TGTGCCAGCAGTGAAGGGGCCCATCCTAGCACAGATACGCAGTATTTT. This gives the protein CASSEGAHPSTDTQYF. V and J are TRBV6-1 and TRBJ2-3; D is unclear. Germline CDR1 reads MNHNS; CDR2 reads SASEGT. The CDR3 runs to 16 residues. V was trimmed by 1 base and J by 0 bases, leaving 11 bases between them.

J is TRBJ1-4 and V is TRBV28; a weak D match, TRBD1 (5 bases). The CDR3 runs to 14 residues. Trimming removed 5 bases from V and 14 bases from J, with 21 bases in between. Germline CDR1 and CDR2: MDHEN and SYDVKM. This chain's CDR3 is CASSGAGERMVLFF. DNA of the CDR3: TGTGCCAGCAGTGGGGCAGGTGAGAGGATGGTGCTGTTTTTT. Using reference TRBV28 and TRBJ1-4 for the parts outside the CDR3, the full variable domain is DVKVTQSSRYLVKRTGEKVFLECVQDMDHENMFWYRQDPGLGLRLIYFSYDVKMKEKGDIPEGYSVSREKKERFSLILESASTNQTSMYLCASSGAGERMVLFFGSGTQLSVL.